This T cell receptor (beta chain) stems from a study of T cell repertoires in aging, cancer and after chemotherapy. Whole-study context: Repeat sampling of healthy donors over several months to years showed clear clonal overlap. Study findings and constraints: Untreated cancer patients had significantly lower blood TCR diversity than age-matched healthy donors.

Amplification of TCR beta used genomic DNA extracted from peripheral blood. This clonotype is medium-sized in the sample. Its antigen is unidentified. Multiplex touch-down PCR with TRB-A/B primers amplified rearranged V-D-J TRB sequences. MiXCR was run by TCRdb on the multiplex PCR reads, yielding one entry per CDR3 protein. Among roughly 6,200 distinct CDR3 sequences listed, 25% to 30% were seen once. V was trimmed by 1 base and J by 4 bases, leaving 11 bases between them. The CDR3 loop spans 15 amino acids. The germline CDR1 and CDR2 sequences are SGHVS and FNYEAQ. Sequences were obtained from blood. V gene TRBV7-6 combines with J gene TRBJ2-1, with D perhaps TRBD2 (5 bases). This sequence originates from a human donor in good health. CDR3 residues: CASSLDSGGYNEQFF. The CDR3 DNA sequence: TGTGCCAGCAGCTTAGACTCCGGAGGTTACAATGAGCAGTTCTTC.